The present entry profiles one T cell receptor (beta chain) with its context. Profiled with immunoSEQ multiplex PCR; TCRdb holds only in-frame clones, not every one. The sample has 150,000 to 200,000 clones, 80% to 85% seen once. This record belongs to a study of blood T cell repertoires in COVID-19. The CDR3 has 16 residues. V shed 4 bases and J 0 bases; nucleotides not matched to a gene: 0. The germline V gene encodes CDR1 MNHEY and CDR2 SMNVEV (reference sequence). This clonotype originated in a human donor with acute or convalescent COVID-19. The donor label of this sample is uncertain. Source material: peripheral blood. The rearrangement joins TRBV27 to TRBJ1-6; 10 positions match TRBD1. In DNA form, the CDR3 reads TGTGCCAGCAGTTGGACAGGGGGCTCCTATAATTCACCCCTCCACTTT. Its translation is CASSWTGGSYNSPLHF.